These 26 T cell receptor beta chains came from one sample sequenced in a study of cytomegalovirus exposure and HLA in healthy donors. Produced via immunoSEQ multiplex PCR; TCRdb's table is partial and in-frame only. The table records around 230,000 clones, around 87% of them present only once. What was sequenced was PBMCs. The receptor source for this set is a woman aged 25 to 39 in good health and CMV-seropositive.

CDR3 sequence: CASSPGQGSDTIYF. The CDR3 coding sequence is TGTGCCAGCAGCCCGGGACAGGGGTCTGACACCATATATTTT. The J gene is TRBJ1-3, the V gene TRBV11-3; 10 bases line up with TRBD1. Per the germline V gene, CDR1 is SGHNT and CDR2 is YENEEA. With 5 bases clipped from V and 8 bases from J, the junction kept 6 bases outside the gene matches. This CDR3 is built from 14 residues.

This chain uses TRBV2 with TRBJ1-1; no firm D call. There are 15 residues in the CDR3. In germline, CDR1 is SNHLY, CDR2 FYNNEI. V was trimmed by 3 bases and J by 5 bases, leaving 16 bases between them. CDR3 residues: CASSDIRRAGTEAFF. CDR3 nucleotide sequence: TGTGCCAGCAGTGATATCCGGAGGGCGGGGACTGAAGCTTTCTTT.

The CDR3, as DNA: TGTGCCAGCAGCGGCTGGGCGGGAGGGCCAGTTAGCACAGATACGCAGTATTTT. Translation: CASSGWAGGPVSTDTQYF. The rearrangement joins TRBV14 to TRBJ2-3, with 9 bases aligning to TRBD2. V shed 5 bases and J 0 bases; nucleotides not matched to a gene: 12. CDR1 is SGHDN, CDR2 FVKESK, per germline. This CDR3 comprises 18 residues.

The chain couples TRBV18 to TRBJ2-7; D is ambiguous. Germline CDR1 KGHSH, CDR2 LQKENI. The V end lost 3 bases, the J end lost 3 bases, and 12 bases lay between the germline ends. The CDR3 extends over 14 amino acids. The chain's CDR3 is CASSPRTENYEQYF. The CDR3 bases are TGTGCCAGCTCACCCCGTACAGAGAACTACGAGCAGTACTTC.

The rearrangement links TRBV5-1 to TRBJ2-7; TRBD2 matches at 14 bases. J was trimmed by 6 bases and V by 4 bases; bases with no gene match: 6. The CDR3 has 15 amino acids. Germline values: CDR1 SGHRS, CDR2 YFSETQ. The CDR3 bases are TGCGCCAGCAGCCAGGGGACTAGCGGGAGAGGCGAGCAGTACTTC. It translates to CASSQGTSGRGEQYF.

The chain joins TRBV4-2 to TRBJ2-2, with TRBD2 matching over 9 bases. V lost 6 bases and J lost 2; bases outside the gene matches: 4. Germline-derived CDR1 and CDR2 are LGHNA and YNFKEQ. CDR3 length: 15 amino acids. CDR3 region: CASSRREGNTGELFF. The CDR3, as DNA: TGTGCCAGCAGTCGGCGGGAGGGAAACACCGGGGAGCTGTTTTTT.

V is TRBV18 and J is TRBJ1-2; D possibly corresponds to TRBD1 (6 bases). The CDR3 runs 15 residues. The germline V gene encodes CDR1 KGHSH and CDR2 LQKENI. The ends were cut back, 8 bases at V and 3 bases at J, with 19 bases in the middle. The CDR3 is CASGAQGGFDYGYTF. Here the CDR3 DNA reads TGTGCCAGCGGCGCACAGGGTGGGTTCGACTATGGCTACACCTTC.

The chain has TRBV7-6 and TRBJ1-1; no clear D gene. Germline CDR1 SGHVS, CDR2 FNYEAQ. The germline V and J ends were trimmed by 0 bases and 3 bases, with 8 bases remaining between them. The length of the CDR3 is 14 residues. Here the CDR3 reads CASSLAPQDTEAFF. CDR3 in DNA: TGTGCCAGCAGCTTAGCCCCCCAGGACACTGAAGCTTTCTTT. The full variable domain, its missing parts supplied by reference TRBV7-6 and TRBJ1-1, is GAGVSQSPRYKVTKRGQDVALRCDPISGHVSLYWYRQALGQGPEFLTYFNYEAQQDKSGLPNDRFSAERPEGSISTLTIQRTEQRDSAMYRCASSLAPQDTEAFFGQGTRLTVV.

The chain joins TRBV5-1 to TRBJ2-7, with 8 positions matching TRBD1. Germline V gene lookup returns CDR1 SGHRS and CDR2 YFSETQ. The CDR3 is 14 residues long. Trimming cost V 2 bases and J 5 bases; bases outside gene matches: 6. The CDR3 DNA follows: TGCGCCAGCAGCTTCGGCCAGGGGGCGGACGAGCAGTACTTC. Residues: CASSFGQGADEQYF.

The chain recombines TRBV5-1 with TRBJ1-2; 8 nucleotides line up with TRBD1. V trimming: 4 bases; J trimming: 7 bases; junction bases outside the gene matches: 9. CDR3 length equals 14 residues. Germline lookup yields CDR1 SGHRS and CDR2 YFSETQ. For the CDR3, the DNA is TGCGCCAGCAGCCCAGTGACAGGGGACGGTGGCTACACCTTC. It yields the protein CASSPVTGDGGYTF. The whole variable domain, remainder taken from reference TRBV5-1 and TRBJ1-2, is KAGVTQTPRYLIKTRGQQVTLSCSPISGHRSVSWYQQTPGQGLQFLFEYFSETQRNKGNFPGRFSGRQFSNSRSEMNVSTLELGDSALYLCASSPVTGDGGYTFGSGTRLTVV.

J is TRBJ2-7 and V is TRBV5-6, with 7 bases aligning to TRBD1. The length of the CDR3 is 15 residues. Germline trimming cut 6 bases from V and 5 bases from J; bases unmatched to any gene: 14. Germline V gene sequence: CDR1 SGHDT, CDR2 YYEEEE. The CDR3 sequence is CASTDPLTGMNEQYF. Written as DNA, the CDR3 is TGTGCCAGCACCGATCCATTGACAGGGATGAACGAGCAGTACTTC.

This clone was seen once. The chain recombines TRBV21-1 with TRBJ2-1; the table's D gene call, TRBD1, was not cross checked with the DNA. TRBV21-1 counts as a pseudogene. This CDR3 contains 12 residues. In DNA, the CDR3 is TGTGCCAGCACGACAGGGGGCAATGAGCAGTTCTTC. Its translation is CASTTGGNEQFF.

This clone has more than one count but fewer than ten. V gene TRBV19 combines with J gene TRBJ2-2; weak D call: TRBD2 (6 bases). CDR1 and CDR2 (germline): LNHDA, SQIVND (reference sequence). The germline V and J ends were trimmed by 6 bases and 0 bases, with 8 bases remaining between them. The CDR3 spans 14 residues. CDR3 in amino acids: CASRGEANTGELFF. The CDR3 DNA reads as TGTGCCAGTAGGGGGGAGGCGAACACCGGGGAGCTGTTTTTT.

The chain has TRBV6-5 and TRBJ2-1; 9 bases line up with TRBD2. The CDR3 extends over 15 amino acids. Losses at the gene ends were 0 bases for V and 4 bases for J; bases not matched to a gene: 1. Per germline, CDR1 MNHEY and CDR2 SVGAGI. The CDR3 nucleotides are TGTGCCAGCAGTTACTCCAGCGGGAGGTACAATGAGCAGTTCTTC. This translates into CASSYSSGRYNEQFF.

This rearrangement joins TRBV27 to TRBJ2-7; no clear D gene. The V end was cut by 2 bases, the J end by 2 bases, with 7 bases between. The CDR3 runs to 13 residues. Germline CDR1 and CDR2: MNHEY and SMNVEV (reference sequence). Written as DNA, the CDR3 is TGTGCCAGCAGTTTAAGCATCGCCTACGAGCAGTACTTC. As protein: CASSLSIAYEQYF.

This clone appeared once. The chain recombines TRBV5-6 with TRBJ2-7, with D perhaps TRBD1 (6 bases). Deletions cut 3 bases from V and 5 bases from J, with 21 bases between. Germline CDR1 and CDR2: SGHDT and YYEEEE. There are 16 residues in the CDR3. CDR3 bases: TGTGCCAGCAGCTGGGGAGAGTGGGGGCGCGACAACGAGCAGTACTTC. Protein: CASSWGEWGRDNEQYF.

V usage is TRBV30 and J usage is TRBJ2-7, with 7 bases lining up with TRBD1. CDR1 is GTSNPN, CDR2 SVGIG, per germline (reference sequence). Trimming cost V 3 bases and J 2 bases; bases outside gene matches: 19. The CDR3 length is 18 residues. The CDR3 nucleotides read TGTGCCTGGAGCCCTCCCCCTGGTCTGACAGGGATTACCTACGAGCAGTACTTC. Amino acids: CAWSPPPGLTGITYEQYF.

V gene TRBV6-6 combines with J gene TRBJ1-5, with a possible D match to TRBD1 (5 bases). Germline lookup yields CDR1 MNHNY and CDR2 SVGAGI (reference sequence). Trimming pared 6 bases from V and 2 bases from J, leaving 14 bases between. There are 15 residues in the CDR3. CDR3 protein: CASSRGGGGNQPQHF. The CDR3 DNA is TGTGCCAGCAGCCGTGGGGGGGGTGGCAATCAGCCCCAGCATTTT.

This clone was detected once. The chain's CDR3 is CASSLVGTGGGGTEAFF. For the CDR3, the DNA is TGTGCCAGCAGCTTGGTTGGGACAGGGGGCGGTGGCACTGAAGCTTTCTTT. J is TRBJ1-1 and V is TRBV5-6; TRBD1 aligns across 12 bases. Per the germline V gene, CDR1 is SGHDT and CDR2 is YYEEEE. Trimming removed 0 bases from V and 4 bases from J; junction bases left unmatched: 7. The CDR3 has 17 amino acids.

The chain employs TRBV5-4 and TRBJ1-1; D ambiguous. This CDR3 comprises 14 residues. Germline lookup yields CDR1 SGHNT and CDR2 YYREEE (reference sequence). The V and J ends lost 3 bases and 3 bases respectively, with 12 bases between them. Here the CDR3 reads CASSSLIDYTEAFF. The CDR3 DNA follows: TGTGCCAGCAGCTCTCTAATTGATTACACTGAAGCTTTCTTT.

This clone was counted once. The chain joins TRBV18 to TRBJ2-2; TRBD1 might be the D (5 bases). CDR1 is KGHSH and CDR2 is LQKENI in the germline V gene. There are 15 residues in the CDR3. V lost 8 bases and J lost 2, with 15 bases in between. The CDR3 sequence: CASPSGRVNTGELFF. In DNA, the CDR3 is TGTGCCAGCCCATCCGGCAGGGTAAACACCGGGGAGCTGTTTTTT.

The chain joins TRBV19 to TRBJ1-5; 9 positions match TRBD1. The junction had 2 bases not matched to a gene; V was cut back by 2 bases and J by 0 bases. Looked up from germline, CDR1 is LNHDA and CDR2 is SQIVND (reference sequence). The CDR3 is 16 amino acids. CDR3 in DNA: TGTGCCAGTAGTATAAGGGGACAGGGTAGCAATCAGCCCCAGCATTTT. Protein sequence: CASSIRGQGSNQPQHF.

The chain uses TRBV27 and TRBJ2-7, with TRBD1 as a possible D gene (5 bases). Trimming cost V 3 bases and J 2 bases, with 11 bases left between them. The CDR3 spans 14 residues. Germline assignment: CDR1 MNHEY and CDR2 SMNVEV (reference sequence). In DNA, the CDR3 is TGTGCCAGCAGTTTTCAGGGCGAGACCTACGAGCAGTACTTC. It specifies CASSFQGETYEQYF.

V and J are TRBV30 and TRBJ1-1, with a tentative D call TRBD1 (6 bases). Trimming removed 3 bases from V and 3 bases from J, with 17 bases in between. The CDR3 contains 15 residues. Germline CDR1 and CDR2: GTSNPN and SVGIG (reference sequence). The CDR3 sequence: CAWRRGARADTEAFF. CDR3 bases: TGTGCCTGGAGACGGGGGGCCAGGGCGGACACTGAAGCTTTCTTT.

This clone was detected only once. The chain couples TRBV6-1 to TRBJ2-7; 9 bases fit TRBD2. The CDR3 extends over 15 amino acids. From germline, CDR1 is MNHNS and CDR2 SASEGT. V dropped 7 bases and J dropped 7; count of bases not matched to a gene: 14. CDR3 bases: TGTGCCAGCAAGACTTGGCGGGAGGGCCCCGTTGAGCAGTACTTC. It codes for CASKTWREGPVEQYF.

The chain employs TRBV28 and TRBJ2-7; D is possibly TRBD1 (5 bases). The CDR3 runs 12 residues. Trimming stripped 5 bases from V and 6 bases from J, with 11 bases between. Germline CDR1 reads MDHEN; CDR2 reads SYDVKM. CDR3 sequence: CASSEQGLEQYF. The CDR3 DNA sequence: TGTGCCAGCAGTGAGCAGGGCCTCGAGCAGTACTTC.